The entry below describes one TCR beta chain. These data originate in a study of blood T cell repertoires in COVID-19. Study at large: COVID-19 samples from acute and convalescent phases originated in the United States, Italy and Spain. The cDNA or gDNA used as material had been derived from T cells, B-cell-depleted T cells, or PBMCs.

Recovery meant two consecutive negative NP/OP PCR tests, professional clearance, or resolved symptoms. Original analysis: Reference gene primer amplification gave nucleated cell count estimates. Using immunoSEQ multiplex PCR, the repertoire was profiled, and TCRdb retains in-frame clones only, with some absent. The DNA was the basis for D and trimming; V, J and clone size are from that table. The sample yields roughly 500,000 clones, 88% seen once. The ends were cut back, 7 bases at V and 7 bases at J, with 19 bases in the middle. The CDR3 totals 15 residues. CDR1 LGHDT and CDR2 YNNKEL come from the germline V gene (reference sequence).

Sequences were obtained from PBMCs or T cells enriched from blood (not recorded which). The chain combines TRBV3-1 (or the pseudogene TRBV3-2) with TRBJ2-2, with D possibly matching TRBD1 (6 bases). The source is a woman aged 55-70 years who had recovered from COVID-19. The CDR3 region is CASTPKTGLVGELFF. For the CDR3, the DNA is TGTGCCAGCACTCCTAAAACAGGGCTGGTCGGGGAGCTGTTTTTT.